Following are 4 T cell receptor beta chains from one sample sequenced in a study of cytotoxic CD8 clonotypes in ibrutinib-treated CLL. TCRdb's table, derived via immunoSEQ multiplex PCR, lists solely in-frame clones and lacks some. The table includes 200,000 to 250,000 clones, roughly three quarters detected once. The starting material was PBMCs, obtained after 12 months of ibrutinib treatment. Receptors were obtained from a human donor with chronic lymphocytic leukemia.

The chain carries TRBV29-1 and TRBJ2-3, with TRBD2 matching over 12 bases. The V segment lost 7 bases and the J segment 8 bases; nucleotides outside the gene matches: 19. CDR1 SQVTM and CDR2 ANQGSEA come from the germline V gene. The CDR3 covers 17 residues. CDR3 sequence: CSARERLAGDQQGTQYF. CDR3 coding DNA: TGCAGCGCCCGAGAGCGACTAGCGGGGGATCAACAGGGTACGCAGTATTTT.

The chain carries TRBV29-1 and TRBJ2-7, with D possibly called TRBD1 or TRBD2 (5 bases each). Germline V gives CDR1 SQVTM, CDR2 ANQGSEA. Trimming took off 6 bases at V and 6 bases at J, with 12 bases between the two ends. The CDR3 runs to 11 residues. As DNA, the CDR3 is TGCAGCGTCGCGAGAGGGACCGAGCAGTACTTC. It encodes CSVARGTEQYF.

This sequence joins TRBV1 and TRBJ2-7; TRBD2 is the table's D call and was not checked against the DNA. TRBV1 is a listed pseudogene. This CDR3 comprises 16 residues. CDR3 sequence: CTSSQELAGESYEQYF. As DNA, the CDR3 is TGCACCAGCAGCCAAGAACTAGCGGGGGAATCCTACGAGCAGTACTTC.

The rearrangement uses TRBV15 and TRBJ1-4; D gene ambiguous. V was shortened by 0 bases and J by 0 bases, with 2 bases between the two germline ends. CDR1 LNHNV and CDR2 YYDKDF come from the germline V gene (reference sequence). The CDR3 covers 14 residues. DNA of the CDR3: TGTGCCACCAGCAGAGAGACAACTAATGAAAAACTGTTTTTT. Translating it yields CATSRETTNEKLFF.